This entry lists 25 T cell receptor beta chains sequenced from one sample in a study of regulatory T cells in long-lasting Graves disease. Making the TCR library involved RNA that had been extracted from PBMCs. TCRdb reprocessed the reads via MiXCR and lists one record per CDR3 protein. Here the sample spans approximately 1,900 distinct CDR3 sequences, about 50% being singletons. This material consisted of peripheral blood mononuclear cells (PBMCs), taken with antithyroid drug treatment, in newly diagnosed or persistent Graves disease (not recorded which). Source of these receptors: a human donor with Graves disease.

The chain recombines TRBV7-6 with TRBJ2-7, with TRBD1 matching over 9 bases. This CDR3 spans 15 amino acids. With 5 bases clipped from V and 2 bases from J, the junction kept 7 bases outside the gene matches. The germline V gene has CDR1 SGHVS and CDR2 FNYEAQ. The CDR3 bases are TGTGCCAGCAGCGCAACCGGGACAGGGACCTACGAGCAGTACTTC. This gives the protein CASSATGTGTYEQYF. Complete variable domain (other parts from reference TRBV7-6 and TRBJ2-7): GAGVSQSPRYKVTKRGQDVALRCDPISGHVSLYWYRQALGQGPEFLTYFNYEAQQDKSGLPNDRFSAERPEGSISTLTIQRTEQRDSAMYRCASSATGTGTYEQYFGPGTRLTVT.

CDR3 loop: CASSGVGVSYEQYF. CDR3 nucleotide sequence: TGTGCCAGCAGTGGGGTGGGAGTTTCCTACGAGCAGTACTTC. The chain recombines TRBV2 with TRBJ2-7; possibly TRBD2 for D (5 bases). This CDR3 is built from 14 residues. The germline V and J ends were trimmed by 4 bases and 1 base, with 11 bases remaining between them. Germline CDR1 is SNHLY and CDR2 is FYNNEI. The entire variable domain, with the rest obtained from reference TRBV2 and TRBJ2-7, is as follows: EPEVTQTPSHQVTQMGQEVILRCVPISNHLYFYWYRQILGQKVEFLVSFYNNEISEKSEIFDDQFSVERPDGSNFTLKIRSTKLEDSAMYFCASSGVGVSYEQYFGPGTRLTVT.

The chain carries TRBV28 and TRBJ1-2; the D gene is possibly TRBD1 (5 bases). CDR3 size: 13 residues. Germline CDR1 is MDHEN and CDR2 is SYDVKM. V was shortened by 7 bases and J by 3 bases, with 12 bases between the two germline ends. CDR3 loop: CASTLTGHYGYTF. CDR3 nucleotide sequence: TGTGCCAGCACCCTGACGGGACACTATGGCTACACCTTC.

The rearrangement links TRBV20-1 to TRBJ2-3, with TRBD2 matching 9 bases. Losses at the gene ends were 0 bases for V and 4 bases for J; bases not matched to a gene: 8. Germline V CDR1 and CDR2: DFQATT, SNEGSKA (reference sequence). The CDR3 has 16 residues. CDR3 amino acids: CSARDSSRGGPDTQYF. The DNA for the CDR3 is TGCAGTGCTAGAGATAGTTCGCGGGGGGGCCCAGATACGCAGTATTTT.

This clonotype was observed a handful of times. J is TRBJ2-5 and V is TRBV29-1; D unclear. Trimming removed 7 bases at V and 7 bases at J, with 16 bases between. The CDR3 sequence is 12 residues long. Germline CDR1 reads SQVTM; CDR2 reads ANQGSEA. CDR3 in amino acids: CSARGRYGTQYF. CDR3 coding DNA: TGCAGCGCCCGTGGTAGATATGGGACCCAGTACTTC.

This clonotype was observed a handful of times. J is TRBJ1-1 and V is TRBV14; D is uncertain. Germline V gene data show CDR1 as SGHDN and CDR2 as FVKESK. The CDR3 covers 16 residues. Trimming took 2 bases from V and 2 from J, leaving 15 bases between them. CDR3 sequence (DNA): TGTGCCAGCAGCCAAAGAGTCGGGCAGATCAACACTGAAGCTTTCTTT. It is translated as CASSQRVGQINTEAFF.

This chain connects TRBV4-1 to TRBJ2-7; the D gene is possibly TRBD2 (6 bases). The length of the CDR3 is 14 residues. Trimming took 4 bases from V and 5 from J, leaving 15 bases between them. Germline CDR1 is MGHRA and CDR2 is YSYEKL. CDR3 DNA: TGCGCCAGCAGCCTAATTTGGGGAGGAGACGAGCAGTACTTC. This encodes CASSLIWGGDEQYF.

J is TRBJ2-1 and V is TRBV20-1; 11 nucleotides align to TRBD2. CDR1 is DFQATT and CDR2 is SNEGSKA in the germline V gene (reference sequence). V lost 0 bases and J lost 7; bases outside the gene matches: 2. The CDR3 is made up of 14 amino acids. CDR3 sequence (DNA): TGCAGTGCTAGAGACCCTAGCGGGGGGAATGAGCAGTTCTTC. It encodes CSARDPSGGNEQFF.

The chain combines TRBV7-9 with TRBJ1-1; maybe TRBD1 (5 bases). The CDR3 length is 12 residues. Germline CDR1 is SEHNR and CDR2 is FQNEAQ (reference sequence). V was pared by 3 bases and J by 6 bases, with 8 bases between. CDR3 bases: TGTGCCAGCAGCTTCGGGACGGCTGAAGCTTTCTTT. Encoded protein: CASSFGTAEAFF.

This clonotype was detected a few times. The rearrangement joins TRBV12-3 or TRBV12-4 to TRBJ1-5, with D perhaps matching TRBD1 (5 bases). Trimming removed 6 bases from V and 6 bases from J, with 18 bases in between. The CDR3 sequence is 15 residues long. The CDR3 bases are TGTGCCAGCAGCCCGGGGGTAATGGGAGTTCAGCCCCAGCATTTT. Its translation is CASSPGVMGVQPQHF.

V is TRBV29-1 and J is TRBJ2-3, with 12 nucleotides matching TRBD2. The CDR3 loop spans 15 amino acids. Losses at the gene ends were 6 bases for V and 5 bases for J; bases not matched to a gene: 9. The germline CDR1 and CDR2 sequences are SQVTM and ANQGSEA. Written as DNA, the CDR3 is TGCAGCGTCTTACTAGCGGGGGGCCAGGGAGATACGCAGTATTTT. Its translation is CSVLLAGGQGDTQYF.

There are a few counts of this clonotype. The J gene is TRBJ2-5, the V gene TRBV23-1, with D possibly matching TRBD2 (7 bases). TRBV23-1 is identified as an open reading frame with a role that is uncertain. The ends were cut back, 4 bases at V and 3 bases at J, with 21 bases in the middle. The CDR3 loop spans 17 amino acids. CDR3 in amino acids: CASSLVWGGASEETQYF. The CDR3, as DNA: TGCGCCAGCAGTCTCGTTTGGGGGGGGGCTTCGGAAGAGACCCAGTACTTC.

CDR3 in amino acids: CASSRLAYRGGETQYF. The DNA for the CDR3 is TGTGCCAGCAGTCGCCTCGCCTACAGGGGGGGTGAGACCCAGTACTTC. This chain connects TRBV6-5 to TRBJ2-5; D perhaps matches TRBD1 (8 bases). The germline CDR1 and CDR2 sequences are MNHEY and SVGAGI. Trimming left V 5 bases short and J 5 bases short, with 21 bases between. The CDR3 sequence is 16 residues long.

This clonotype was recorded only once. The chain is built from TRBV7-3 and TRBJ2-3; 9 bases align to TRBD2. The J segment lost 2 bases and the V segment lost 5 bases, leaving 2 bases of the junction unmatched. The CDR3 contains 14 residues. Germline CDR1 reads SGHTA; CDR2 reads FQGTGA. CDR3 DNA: TGTGCCAGCAGCCTAGCGGGACTCACAGATACGCAGTATTTT. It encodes CASSLAGLTDTQYF.

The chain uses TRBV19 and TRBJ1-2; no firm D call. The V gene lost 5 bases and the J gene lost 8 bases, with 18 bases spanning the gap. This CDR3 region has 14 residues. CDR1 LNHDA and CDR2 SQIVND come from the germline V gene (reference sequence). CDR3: CASSPPGPTRGYTF. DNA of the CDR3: TGTGCCAGTAGTCCGCCGGGTCCCACGCGGGGCTACACCTTC.

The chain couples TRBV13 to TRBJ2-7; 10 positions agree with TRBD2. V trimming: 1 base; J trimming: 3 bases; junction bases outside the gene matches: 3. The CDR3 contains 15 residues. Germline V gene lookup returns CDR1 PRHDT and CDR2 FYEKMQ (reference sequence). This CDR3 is CASSLVAGGDYEQYF. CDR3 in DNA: TGTGCCAGCAGCTTAGTAGCGGGGGGTGACTACGAGCAGTACTTC.

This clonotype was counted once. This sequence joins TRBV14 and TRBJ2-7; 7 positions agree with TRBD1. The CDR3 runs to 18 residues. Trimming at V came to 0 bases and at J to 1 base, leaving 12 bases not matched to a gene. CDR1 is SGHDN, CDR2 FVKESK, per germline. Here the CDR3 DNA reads TGTGCCAGCAGCCAAGAAAGTGCGAGGACAGGAACTTCCTACGAGCAGTACTTC. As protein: CASSQESARTGTSYEQYF.

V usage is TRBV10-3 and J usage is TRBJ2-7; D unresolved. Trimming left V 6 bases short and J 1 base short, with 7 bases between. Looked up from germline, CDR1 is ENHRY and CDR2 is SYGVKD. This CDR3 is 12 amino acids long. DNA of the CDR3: TGTGCCATCAGGGGGAAGTCCTACGAGCAGTACTTC. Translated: CAIRGKSYEQYF.

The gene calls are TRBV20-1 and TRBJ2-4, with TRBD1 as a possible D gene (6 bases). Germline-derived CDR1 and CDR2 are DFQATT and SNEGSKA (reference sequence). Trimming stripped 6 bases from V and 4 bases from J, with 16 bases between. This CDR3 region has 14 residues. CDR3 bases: TGCAGTGCCCCTGAGACAGGCCTTAAAAACATTCAGTACTTC. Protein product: CSAPETGLKNIQYF.

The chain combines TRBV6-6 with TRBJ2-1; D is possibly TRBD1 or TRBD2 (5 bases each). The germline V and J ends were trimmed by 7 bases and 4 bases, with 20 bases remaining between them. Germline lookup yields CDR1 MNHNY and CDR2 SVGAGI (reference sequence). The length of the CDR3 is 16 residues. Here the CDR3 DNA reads TGTGCCAGCACCAAAGCGCCCCGGGGCACTTACAATGAGCAGTTCTTC. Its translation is CASTKAPRGTYNEQFF.

The CDR3 nucleotides are TGCAGTGCTTCGGGACTTATTGCCCCGCAGTTTGCTTACGAGCAGTACTTC. As protein: CSASGLIAPQFAYEQYF. The rearrangement joins TRBV20-1 to TRBJ2-7, with D perhaps matching TRBD2 (6 bases). With 5 bases removed from V and 4 bases from J, the gap between germline ends came to 27 bases. The length of the CDR3 is 17 residues. CDR1 and CDR2 (germline): DFQATT, SNEGSKA (reference sequence).

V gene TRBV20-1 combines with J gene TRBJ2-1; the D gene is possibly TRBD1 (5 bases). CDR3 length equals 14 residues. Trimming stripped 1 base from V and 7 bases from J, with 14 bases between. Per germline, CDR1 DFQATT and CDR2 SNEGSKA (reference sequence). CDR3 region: CSARANRRTNEQFF. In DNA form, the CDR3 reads TGCAGTGCTAGAGCAAACAGGCGTACTAATGAGCAGTTCTTC.

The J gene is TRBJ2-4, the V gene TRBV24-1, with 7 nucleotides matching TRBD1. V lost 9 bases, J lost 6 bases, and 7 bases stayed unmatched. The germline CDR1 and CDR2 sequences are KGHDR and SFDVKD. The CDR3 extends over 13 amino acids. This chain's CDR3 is CATLNRDRNIQYF. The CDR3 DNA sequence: TGTGCCACCCTAAACCGGGACAGAAACATTCAGTACTTC.

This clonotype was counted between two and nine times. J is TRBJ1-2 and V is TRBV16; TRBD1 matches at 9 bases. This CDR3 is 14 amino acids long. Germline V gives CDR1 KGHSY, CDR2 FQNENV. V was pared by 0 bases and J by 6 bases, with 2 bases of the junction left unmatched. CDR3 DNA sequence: TGTGCCAGCAGCCAATCGTGGACAGGGGATGGCTACACCTTC. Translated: CASSQSWTGDGYTF.

The CDR3 loop is CASRRERSNSNQPQHF. CDR3 DNA sequence: TGTGCCAGCAGACGTGAGCGCAGTAACTCCAATCAGCCCCAGCATTTT. The J gene is TRBJ1-5, the V gene TRBV12-3 or TRBV12-4; D gene unclear. V was clipped by 6 bases and J by 3 bases, with 18 bases between them. The CDR3 has 16 residues.